Following are 31 T cell receptor beta chains from one sample sequenced in a study of OX40 agonist ivuxolimab in advanced cancers. Clones were sequenced by immunoSEQ multiplex PCR, and TCRdb holds only the in-frame ones, with some missing. The table lists some 65,000 clones, 89% of them singletons, with more than 10% in the top ten. Sequencing was performed on CD4+ or CD8+ T cells sorted from blood, taken in a trial of the OX40 agonist ivuxolimab. These receptors all stem from an adult with an advanced solid tumor such as melanoma, head and neck, liver or kidney cancer.

This clone came up a few times. At one boundary the junction diverges from the germline segment, which might be a read error. In DNA, the CDR3 is TGCAGCGTTGAAGACAGCAGTTTT. Amino acid sequence: CSVEDSSF. The genes are TRBV29-1 and TRBJ1-4; D is undetermined. Germline assignment: CDR1 SQVTM and CDR2 ANQGSEA. The length of the CDR3 is 8 residues.

This chain uses TRBV5-4 with TRBJ1-2; the match to TRBD1 covers 8 bases. V lost 3 bases, J lost 7 bases, and 14 bases stayed unmatched. The CDR3 is 16 residues long. CDR1 and CDR2 from the germline V gene are SGHNT and YYREEE (reference sequence). The CDR3 sequence is CASSSSTGAQGAGYTF. As DNA, the CDR3 is TGTGCCAGCAGCTCCTCAACTGGGGCCCAGGGGGCTGGCTACACCTTC.

The V call is TRBV4-1, the J call TRBJ2-7; D uncertain. Trimming took 5 bases from V and 3 from J, leaving 11 bases between them. CDR3 size: 13 residues. Per the germline V gene, CDR1 is MGHRA and CDR2 is YSYEKL. DNA of the CDR3: TGCGCCAGCAGCTCTGTCTCCGGCTACGAGCAGTACTTC. It encodes CASSSVSGYEQYF.

The count of this clone is one. V usage is TRBV19 and J usage is TRBJ1-2, with a tentative D call TRBD1 (5 bases). Germline CDR1 reads LNHDA; CDR2 reads SQIVND (reference sequence). V was clipped by 4 bases and J by 1 base, with 13 bases between them. The CDR3 covers 15 residues. CDR3: CASSTRDGSNYGYTF. The CDR3, as DNA: TGTGCCAGTAGTACCCGGGACGGAAGTAACTATGGCTACACCTTC.

This chain uses TRBV11-2 with TRBJ2-5, with D possibly matching TRBD1 (6 bases). Between the trimmed V and J ends, which lost 3 bases and 2 bases, there was a span of 10 bases. The CDR3 sequence is 14 residues long. Germline V CDR1 and CDR2: SGHAT, FQNNGV. The CDR3 DNA follows: TGTGCCAGCAGCTTTCAGGGGAATCAAGAGACCCAGTACTTC. Encoded protein: CASSFQGNQETQYF.

The V gene is TRBV5-4, the J gene TRBJ1-5; weak D call: TRBD1 (5 bases). The V gene's germline CDR1 is SGHNT and CDR2 YYREEE (reference sequence). The V end lost 4 bases, the J end lost 2 bases, and 16 bases lay between the germline ends. The CDR3 sequence is 16 residues long. The CDR3 spells CASSPTGTFCNQPQHF. Here the CDR3 DNA reads TGTGCCAGCAGCCCAACCGGGACTTTTTGCAATCAGCCCCAGCATTTT.

The genes are TRBV28 and TRBJ2-7; 10 bases fit TRBD2. V gave up 6 bases and J gave up 4 bases; unmatched junction bases: 9. CDR3 length: 15 residues. CDR1 and CDR2 from the germline V gene are MDHEN and SYDVKM. CDR3 sequence: CASSLKAGGPYEQYF. For the CDR3, the DNA is TGTGCCAGCAGCCTGAAAGCGGGAGGGCCTTACGAGCAGTACTTC.

The chain links TRBV27 to TRBJ2-1, with D possibly TRBD1 on 6 matching bases. This CDR3 contains 13 residues. CDR1 MNHEY and CDR2 SMNVEV come from the germline V gene (reference sequence). Trimming took 5 bases from V and 7 from J, leaving 12 bases between them. The CDR3 sequence: CASSRQAQNEQFF. The CDR3 coding sequence is TGTGCCAGCAGTAGACAGGCGCAAAATGAGCAGTTCTTC.

This chain connects TRBV19 to TRBJ1-4, with D perhaps TRBD1 (5 bases). The CDR3 sequence is 13 residues long. CDR1 LNHDA and CDR2 SQIVND come from the germline V gene (reference sequence). Trimming pared 9 bases from V and 0 bases from J, leaving 8 bases between. In nucleotides, the CDR3 is TGTGCCAGCTCAGGGTCAACTAATGAAAAACTGTTTTTT. Translating gives CASSGSTNEKLFF.

This clone was detected once. The chain uses TRBV7-9 and TRBJ2-1; 8 bases match TRBD2. Germline V gives CDR1 SEHNR, CDR2 FQNEAQ (reference sequence). This CDR3 comprises 13 residues. V was pared by 0 bases and J by 9 bases, with 1 base of the junction left unmatched. CDR3 in amino acids: CASSLASGVEQFF. The DNA for the CDR3 is TGTGCCAGCAGCTTAGCTAGCGGGGTTGAGCAGTTCTTC.

The chain recombines TRBV10-1 with TRBJ2-1; 7 bases align to TRBD2. From germline, CDR1 is WNHNN and CDR2 SYGVQD (reference sequence). Unmatched junction bases numbered 0, after V lost 4 bases and J lost 3 bases. The CDR3 spans 13 residues. The CDR3 DNA follows: TGCGCCAGCAGTGGGACTAGCTACAATGAGCAGTTCTTC. Its protein product is CASSGTSYNEQFF.

The count of this clone is one. The gene calls are TRBV20-1 and TRBJ2-5; no reliable D call. The CDR3 consists of 11 residues. The germline CDR1 and CDR2 sequences are DFQATT and SNEGSKA (reference sequence). Trimming shortened V by 7 bases and J by 5 bases, and 11 bases separated the two germline ends. CDR3 nucleotide sequence: TGCAGTGTCGACCCTGGGGAGACCCAGTACTTC. This translates into CSVDPGETQYF.

This chain joins TRBV30 and TRBJ2-7; D may correspond to TRBD1 or TRBD2 (5 bases each). CDR3 length: 12 residues. Germline values: CDR1 GTSNPN, CDR2 SVGIG (reference sequence). V was pared by 5 bases and J by 2 bases, with 10 bases between. The CDR3 reads CAWLVGAYEQYF. The CDR3 bases are TGTGCCTGGCTTGTGGGGGCCTACGAGCAGTACTTC.

The gene calls are TRBV29-1 and TRBJ2-1; TRBD1 aligns across 9 bases. The CDR3 is 14 residues long. Per the germline V gene, CDR1 is SQVTM and CDR2 is ANQGSEA. The V gene end was trimmed by 3 bases and the J gene end by 2 bases; junction bases not matched to a gene: 2. Written as DNA, the CDR3 is TGCAGCGTTGACGGGACAGGGACCTACAATGAGCAGTTCTTC. It specifies CSVDGTGTYNEQFF.

The V gene is TRBV6-5, the J gene TRBJ1-2; 8 nucleotides align to TRBD1. The CDR3 has 13 amino acids. Germline trimming cut 4 bases from V and 2 bases from J; bases unmatched to any gene: 0. CDR1 is MNHEY, CDR2 SVGAGI, per germline. The CDR3 region is CASSWTGNYGYTF. CDR3 coding DNA: TGTGCCAGCAGTTGGACAGGGAACTATGGCTACACCTTC.

V is TRBV7-2 and J is TRBJ2-1, with TRBD2 as a possible D gene (6 bases). Looked up from germline, CDR1 is SGHTA and CDR2 is FQGNSA. V gave up 7 bases and J gave up 2 bases, with 18 bases separating them. The CDR3 runs 16 residues. In DNA, the CDR3 is TGTGCCAGCACCCCCCGGAGGCGGGACCCCTACAATGAGCAGTTCTTC. This encodes CASTPRRRDPYNEQFF. The whole variable domain, filled in from reference TRBV7-2 and TRBJ2-1, reads GAGVSQSPSNKVTEKGKDVELRCDPISGHTALYWYRQSLGQGLEFLIYFQGNSAPDKSGLPSDRFSAERTGGSVSTLTIQRTQQEDSAVYLCASTPRRRDPYNEQFFGPGTRLTVL.

The chain links TRBV29-1 to TRBJ1-2; possibly TRBD1 for D (5 bases). There are 13 residues in the CDR3. Germline lookup yields CDR1 SQVTM and CDR2 ANQGSEA. V shed 3 bases and J shed 5 bases, with 13 bases lying between them. CDR3 protein: CSVDRAGSYGYTF. CDR3 bases: TGCAGCGTTGATCGGGCAGGGTCTTATGGCTACACCTTC.

The CDR3 sequence: CAWSDRTGGIYEQYF. The CDR3 DNA sequence: TGTGCCTGGAGTGACCGGACAGGGGGCATCTACGAGCAGTACTTC. The V call is TRBV30, the J call TRBJ2-7; 11 bases align to TRBD1. The CDR3 runs 15 residues. Germline V gives CDR1 GTSNPN, CDR2 SVGIG (reference sequence). V shed 1 base, J shed 3 bases, and the junction held 5 bases outside the gene matches. The full variable domain, in which reference TRBV30 and TRBJ2-7 provide the parts outside the CDR3, is SQTIHQWPATLVQPVGSPLSLECTVEGTSNPNLYWYRQAAGRGLQLLFYSVGIGQISSEVPQNLSASRPQDRQFILSSKKLLLSDSGFYLCAWSDRTGGIYEQYFGPGTRLTVT.

The gene calls are TRBV27 and TRBJ2-1; tentatively, D is TRBD1 or TRBD2 (5 bases each). CDR3 length equals 16 residues. Germline V gene data show CDR1 as MNHEY and CDR2 as SMNVEV (reference sequence). The ends were cut back, 0 bases at V and 0 bases at J, with 9 bases in the middle. CDR3 in DNA: TGTGCCAGCAGTTTATCTCCGGGACCCTCCTACAATGAGCAGTTCTTC. Its translation is CASSLSPGPSYNEQFF.

The chain has TRBV5-5 and TRBJ2-7; a weak D match, TRBD1 (6 bases). Looked up from germline, CDR1 is SGHKS and CDR2 is YYEKEE (reference sequence). The CDR3 length is 14 residues. V gave up 1 base and J gave up 2 bases, with 10 bases separating them. CDR3 amino acids: CASSLSAGAYEQYF. CDR3 nucleotide sequence: TGTGCCAGCAGCTTGAGTGCAGGGGCCTACGAGCAGTACTTC.

The rearrangement joins TRBV6-5 to TRBJ2-2, with 9 bases matching TRBD1. The CDR3 covers 14 residues. Germline V CDR1 and CDR2: MNHEY, SVGAGI. V lost 5 bases to trimming and J lost 6 bases; unmatched junction nucleotides: 4. CDR3: CASSPGTGSGELFF. The CDR3 nucleotides read TGTGCCAGCAGTCCCGGGACAGGGTCCGGGGAGCTGTTTTTT.

The chain has TRBV5-4 and TRBJ2-4; 12 nucleotides line up with TRBD2. The CDR3 runs 14 residues. Losses at the gene ends were 3 bases for V and 7 bases for J; bases not matched to a gene: 2. CDR1 and CDR2 (germline): SGHNT, YYREEE (reference sequence). This chain's CDR3 is CASSWTSGENIQYF. The CDR3 bases are TGTGCCAGCAGCTGGACTAGCGGGGAGAACATTCAGTACTTC.

CDR3 sequence (DNA): TGTGCCAGTAGTATTTGGACAGGGGATATCAATCCCCAGCATTTT. This sequence encodes CASSIWTGDINPQHF. The rearrangement uses TRBV19 and TRBJ1-5, with 9 positions matching TRBD1. V lost 3 bases and J lost 10; bases outside the gene matches: 10. Germline V gene sequence: CDR1 LNHDA, CDR2 SQIVND (reference sequence). The CDR3 consists of 15 residues.

The chain has TRBV2 and TRBJ2-5; 12 nucleotides agree with TRBD2. CDR3 length equals 16 residues. CDR1 SNHLY and CDR2 FYNNEI come from the germline V gene. The V and J ends lost 5 bases and 4 bases, in that order; junction bases with no gene match: 8. CDR3: CASSTPLAGGRETQYF. CDR3 DNA: TGTGCCAGCAGTACTCCACTAGCGGGGGGTCGAGAGACCCAGTACTTC. Based on the CDR3 plus reference TRBV2 and TRBJ2-5, the full variable domain is EPEVTQTPSHQVTQMGQEVILRCVPISNHLYFYWYRQILGQKVEFLVSFYNNEISEKSEIFDDQFSVERPDGSNFTLKIRSTKLEDSAMYFCASSTPLAGGRETQYFGPGTRLLVL.

The chain uses TRBV5-4 and TRBJ2-5; D gene ambiguous. Trimming left V 3 bases short and J 3 bases short, with 12 bases between. Germline V gene data show CDR1 as SGHNT and CDR2 as YYREEE (reference sequence). The CDR3 sequence is 14 residues long. CDR3 DNA: TGTGCCAGCAGCTCGTTTCTAGAGAAAGAGACCCAGTACTTC. It translates to CASSSFLEKETQYF. The entire variable domain, with the rest obtained from reference TRBV5-4 and TRBJ2-5, is as follows: ETGVTQSPTHLIKTRGQQVTLRCSSQSGHNTVSWYQQALGQGPQFIFQYYREEENGRGNFPPRFSGLQFPNYSSELNVNALELDDSALYLCASSSFLEKETQYFGPGTRLLVL.

This sequence joins TRBV2 and TRBJ2-5; 7 nucleotides match TRBD2. V was clipped by 6 bases and J by 2 bases; unmatched bases: 9. Germline lookup yields CDR1 SNHLY and CDR2 FYNNEI. The CDR3 extends over 15 amino acids. CDR3 bases: TGTGCCAGCAGAGCCTTCCCGGGGGGACAAGAGACCCAGTACTTC. Protein: CASRAFPGGQETQYF.

The chain carries TRBV30 and TRBJ1-2, with a possible D match to TRBD1 (6 bases). V lost 0 bases and J 4 bases, leaving 9 bases between the germline ends. CDR1 is GTSNPN and CDR2 is SVGIG in the germline V gene (reference sequence). The CDR3 sequence is 13 residues long. The CDR3 is CAWSVGRGYGYTF. CDR3 coding DNA: TGTGCCTGGAGTGTAGGCAGGGGCTATGGCTACACCTTC.

J is TRBJ2-7 and V is TRBV30, with D uncertain. CDR1 is GTSNPN, CDR2 SVGIG, per germline (reference sequence). Deletions cut 2 bases from V and 2 bases from J, with 10 bases between. The CDR3 is 13 amino acids. CDR3 in DNA: TGTGCCTGGAGTATAGACCGAGCCTACGAGCAGTACTTC. The encoded protein is CAWSIDRAYEQYF.

The rearrangement links TRBV7-9 to TRBJ2-7; D is unclear. This CDR3 region has 14 residues. In germline, CDR1 is SEHNR, CDR2 FQNEAQ (reference sequence). Trimming took 1 base from V and 4 from J, leaving 11 bases between them. DNA for the CDR3: TGTGCCAGCAGCTTAGAGGCAGCTGATTACGAGCAGTACTTC. Protein sequence: CASSLEAADYEQYF.

The V call is TRBV5-6, the J call TRBJ2-7; 7 nucleotides align to TRBD2. This CDR3 is 14 amino acids long. V dropped 3 bases and J dropped 0; count of bases not matched to a gene: 3. CDR1 is SGHDT, CDR2 YYEEEE, per germline. CDR3 sequence: CASSYGGSSYEQYF. For the CDR3, the DNA is TGTGCCAGCAGCTATGGCGGGAGCTCCTACGAGCAGTACTTC.

J is TRBJ2-2 and V is TRBV15; 7 bases match TRBD2. The CDR3 consists of 17 residues. J lost 5 bases, V lost 0 bases, and 9 bases had no gene match. The V gene's germline CDR1 is LNHNV and CDR2 YYDKDF (reference sequence). CDR3 in amino acids: CATSRDLEGGVTGELFF. DNA of the CDR3: TGTGCCACCAGCAGAGATCTTGAGGGAGGGGTAACCGGGGAGCTGTTTTTT.